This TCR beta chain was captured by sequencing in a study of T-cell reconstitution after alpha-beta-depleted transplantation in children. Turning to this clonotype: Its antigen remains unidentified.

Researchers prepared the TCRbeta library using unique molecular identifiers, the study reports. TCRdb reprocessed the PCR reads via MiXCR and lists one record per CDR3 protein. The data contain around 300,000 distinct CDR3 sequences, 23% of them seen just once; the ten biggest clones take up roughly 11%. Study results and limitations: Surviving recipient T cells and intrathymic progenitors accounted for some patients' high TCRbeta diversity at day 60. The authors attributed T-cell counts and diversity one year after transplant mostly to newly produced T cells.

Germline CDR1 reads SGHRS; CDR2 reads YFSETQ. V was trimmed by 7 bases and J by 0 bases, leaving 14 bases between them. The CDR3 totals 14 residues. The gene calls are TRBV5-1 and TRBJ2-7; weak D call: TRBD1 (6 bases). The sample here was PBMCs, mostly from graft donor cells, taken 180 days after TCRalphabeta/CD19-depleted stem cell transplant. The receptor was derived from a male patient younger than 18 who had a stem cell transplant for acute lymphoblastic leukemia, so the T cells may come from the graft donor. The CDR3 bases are TGCGCCAGCTTTGACAGGCAGAGCTCCTACGAGCAGTACTTC. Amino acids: CASFDRQSSYEQYF.